This entry describes one T cell receptor (beta chain). This clone has only a few counts. This clone's antigen is unknown. No qualities accompany the bases; no much larger clone lies one base away. Library method: the immunoSEQ multiplex PCR assay. TCRdb stores this immuneACCESS table with in-frame sequences only. Part of the clones is absent; in the studies checked, under half of the shortfall reflects unresolved V genes, and no reason is known for the rest. The table for this sample lists roughly 80,000 clones; roughly 91% of them were counted only once. The ten largest make up just over 2.5% of the sample. For CDR1 and CDR2, the germline V gene lists LGHNA and YSLEER. V is clipped by 0 bases and J by 7 bases, and the sequence between their germline boundaries is 13 bases long. The CDR3 goes from the cysteine to the phenylalanine over 15 residues. Only the CDR3 DNA is retained, 45 bases long and in frame from the first base.

These data are taken from a study of T cell changes during pregnancy in multiple sclerosis (dated by TCRdb to between 2018 and 2020). About the full investigation: The study looked at changes in the T cell repertoire across pregnancy in women with multiple sclerosis.

The V gene is TRBV4-3 and the J gene is TRBJ2-1, and the D gene may be TRBD2, 5 bases matching. The TCR originated in a female donor in good health, enrolled as a control in a pregnancy study. This specimen consisted of peripheral blood, obtained after pregnancy. DNA sequence: TGCGCCAGCAGCCAAGAATTCGCTAGCCCGAATGAGCAGTTCTTC. Its translation is CASSQEFASPNEQFF.